One sample yielded the 16 T cell receptor beta chains listed below, sequenced in a study of cytomegalovirus exposure and HLA in healthy donors. Generated by immunoSEQ multiplex PCR, the TCRdb table keeps only in-frame clones and is missing some. The sample contains approximately 300,000 clones, 86% of which appear only once. The sequencing input was PBMCs. Receptors originate from a woman aged 18-29 years in good health and CMV-seronegative.

CDR3 residues: CASSLGAGLYEQYF. The CDR3 nucleotides are TGTGCCAGCAGCTTAGGGGCCGGCCTTTACGAGCAGTACTTC. The rearrangement joins TRBV7-9 to TRBJ2-7; D unclear. This CDR3 spans 14 amino acids. Germline V gene sequence: CDR1 SEHNR, CDR2 FQNEAQ (reference sequence). Deletions cut 1 base from V and 4 bases from J, with 11 bases between.

This clone was recorded only once. This sequence joins TRBV6-5 and TRBJ2-7; 7 bases are a match to TRBD1. CDR3 length equals 14 residues. V was pared by 6 bases and J by 2 bases, with 7 bases of the junction left unmatched. Germline V lookup: CDR1 MNHEY, CDR2 SVGAGI. As DNA, the CDR3 is TGTGCCAGCAGCTACCGGGACAGACCCTACGAGCAGTACTTC. Its protein product is CASSYRDRPYEQYF.

This rearrangement joins TRBV2 to TRBJ2-5; 7 nucleotides agree with TRBD1. The CDR3 extends over 13 amino acids. V shed 2 bases and J 5 bases; nucleotides not matched to a gene: 2. Germline CDR1 is SNHLY and CDR2 is FYNNEI. The CDR3 protein is CASSERGGETQYF. CDR3 sequence (DNA): TGTGCCAGCAGTGAAAGAGGGGGCGAGACCCAGTACTTC.

The chain joins TRBV4-3 to TRBJ1-4, with no clear D. The CDR3 totals 17 residues. V gave up 2 bases and J gave up 0 bases, with 13 bases separating them. CDR1 and CDR2 from the germline V gene are LGHNA and YSLEER. The chain's CDR3 is CASSQSGDGTTNEKLFF. CDR3 bases: TGCGCCAGCAGCCAATCCGGAGACGGGACAACTAATGAAAAACTGTTTTTT.

The chain employs TRBV5-1 and TRBJ2-7, with TRBD1 identical over 7 bases. The V and J ends lost 0 bases and 0 bases, in that order; junction bases with no gene match: 3. The CDR3 sequence is 15 residues long. From germline, CDR1 is SGHRS and CDR2 YFSETQ. CDR3 loop: CASSLAGTASYEQYF. Written as DNA, the CDR3 is TGCGCCAGCAGCTTGGCCGGGACAGCCTCCTACGAGCAGTACTTC. Based on the CDR3 plus reference TRBV5-1 and TRBJ2-7, the full variable domain is KAGVTQTPRYLIKTRGQQVTLSCSPISGHRSVSWYQQTPGQGLQFLFEYFSETQRNKGNFPGRFSGRQFSNSRSEMNVSTLELGDSALYLCASSLAGTASYEQYFGPGTRLTVT.

The chain combines TRBV29-1 with TRBJ1-1; perhaps TRBD1 as D (5 bases). CDR3 length: 14 residues. Germline V gene lookup returns CDR1 SQVTM and CDR2 ANQGSEA. Trimming took 5 bases from V and 4 from J, leaving 17 bases between them. The CDR3 DNA reads TGCAGCGTTCCAACCGGGGGAGGAGGCACTGAAGCTTTCTTT. Encoded protein: CSVPTGGGGTEAFF. The full variable domain, its missing parts supplied by reference TRBV29-1 and TRBJ1-1, is SAVISQKPSRDICQRGTSLTIQCQVDSQVTMMFWYRQQPGQSLTLIATANQGSEATYESGFVIDKFPISRPNLTFSTLTVSNMSPEDSSIYLCSVPTGGGGTEAFFGQGTRLTVV.

This clone was found once. The chain links TRBV9 to TRBJ2-3; TRBD1 matches 8 bases. This CDR3 contains 15 residues. Germline CDR1 reads SGDLS; CDR2 reads YYNGEE. J lost 5 bases, V lost 0 bases, and 5 bases had no gene match. CDR3 in amino acids: CASSVGTGRGDTQYF. CDR3 sequence (DNA): TGTGCCAGCAGCGTAGGGACAGGGCGAGGAGATACGCAGTATTTT.

The count of this clone is one. The same CDR3 can be traced to other DNA sequences in this sample. The V call is TRBV7-3, the J call TRBJ2-6; D remains ambiguous. This CDR3 spans 14 amino acids. Germline CDR1 reads SGHTA; CDR2 reads FQGTGA. The germline V and J ends were trimmed by 3 bases and 0 bases, with 3 bases remaining between them. The CDR3 spells CASSLSSGANVLTF. As DNA, the CDR3 is TGTGCCAGCAGCTTGAGCTCTGGGGCCAACGTCCTGACTTTC.

V usage is TRBV28 and J usage is TRBJ2-5, with D possibly being TRBD1 (6 bases). This CDR3 spans 13 amino acids. Trimming removed 5 bases from V and 3 bases from J, with 10 bases in between. CDR1 MDHEN and CDR2 SYDVKM come from the germline V gene. CDR3: CASSQTGEETQYF. The CDR3 DNA reads TGTGCCAGCAGTCAGACAGGCGAAGAGACCCAGTACTTC.

In this sample, this clone turned up a few times. The gene calls are TRBV30 and TRBJ1-1; D is uncertain. The CDR3 spans 12 residues. V lost 3 bases to trimming and J lost 7 bases, with 12 bases between them. The V gene's germline CDR1 is GTSNPN and CDR2 SVGIG (reference sequence). The CDR3 DNA reads TGTGCCTGGAGCTCGGGTGGAGGTGAAGCTTTCTTT. Its protein is CAWSSGGGEAFF.

This clone was recorded a few times. The chain is built from TRBV4-2 and TRBJ2-3; D ambiguous. The V end was cut by 0 bases, the J end by 8 bases, with 15 bases between. From germline, CDR1 is LGHNA and CDR2 YNFKEQ. The CDR3 contains 15 residues. CDR3: CASSQDFSGIATQYF. In nucleotides, the CDR3 is TGTGCCAGCAGCCAAGATTTCAGTGGCATTGCTACGCAGTATTTT.

This sequence joins TRBV18 and TRBJ2-7; the match to TRBD1 covers 9 bases. V lost 2 bases, J lost 1 base, and 6 bases stayed unmatched. The CDR3 loop spans 16 amino acids. Germline V gene sequence: CDR1 KGHSH, CDR2 LQKENI. The CDR3: CASSPADRGGSYEQYF. The DNA for the CDR3 is TGTGCCAGCTCACCAGCGGACAGGGGCGGGTCCTACGAGCAGTACTTC.

The chain carries TRBV7-2 and TRBJ2-7; 12 positions match TRBD1. The CDR3 has 14 residues. Germline V lookup: CDR1 SGHTA, CDR2 FQGNSA. V was clipped by 5 bases and J by 6 bases; unmatched bases: 5. CDR3 amino acids: CASSRDRGLGEQYF. The DNA for the CDR3 is TGTGCCAGCAGCCGGGACAGGGGGCTAGGCGAGCAGTACTTC. The full variable domain, in which reference TRBV7-2 and TRBJ2-7 provide the parts outside the CDR3, is GAGVSQSPSNKVTEKGKDVELRCDPISGHTALYWYRQSLGQGLEFLIYFQGNSAPDKSGLPSDRFSAERTGGSVSTLTIQRTQQEDSAVYLCASSRDRGLGEQYFGPGTRLTVT.

V is TRBV7-2 and J is TRBJ2-1; 9 nucleotides match TRBD2. Losses at the gene ends were 6 bases for V and 4 bases for J; bases not matched to a gene: 7. Germline V gives CDR1 SGHTA, CDR2 FQGNSA. The CDR3 covers 15 residues. The CDR3 region is CASRTGTSIYNEQFF. The CDR3 DNA reads as TGTGCCAGCAGAACCGGGACTAGCATATACAATGAGCAGTTCTTC.

This clone showed up just a few times. The chain links TRBV4-2 to TRBJ1-2; D uncertain. Germline assignment: CDR1 LGHNA and CDR2 YNFKEQ. There are 16 residues in the CDR3. The ends were cut back, 1 base at V and 2 bases at J, with 14 bases in the middle. The CDR3 sequence: CASSQGGLQSNYGYTF. CDR3 coding DNA: TGTGCCAGCAGCCAAGGTGGGCTTCAGAGCAACTATGGCTACACCTTC.

The chain recombines TRBV2 with TRBJ1-2; D possibly corresponds to TRBD1 (5 bases). V lost 10 bases to trimming and J lost 2 bases, with 17 bases between them. Germline-derived CDR1 and CDR2 are SNHLY and FYNNEI. The CDR3 extends over 14 amino acids. DNA for the CDR3: TGTGCCATCCTAGGGGTAGACAGAAACTATGGCTACACCTTC. Protein product: CAILGVDRNYGYTF. The full variable domain, its missing parts supplied by reference TRBV2 and TRBJ1-2, is EPEVTQTPSHQVTQMGQEVILRCVPISNHLYFYWYRQILGQKVEFLVSFYNNEISEKSEIFDDQFSVERPDGSNFTLKIRSTKLEDSAMYFCAILGVDRNYGYTFGSGTRLTVV.